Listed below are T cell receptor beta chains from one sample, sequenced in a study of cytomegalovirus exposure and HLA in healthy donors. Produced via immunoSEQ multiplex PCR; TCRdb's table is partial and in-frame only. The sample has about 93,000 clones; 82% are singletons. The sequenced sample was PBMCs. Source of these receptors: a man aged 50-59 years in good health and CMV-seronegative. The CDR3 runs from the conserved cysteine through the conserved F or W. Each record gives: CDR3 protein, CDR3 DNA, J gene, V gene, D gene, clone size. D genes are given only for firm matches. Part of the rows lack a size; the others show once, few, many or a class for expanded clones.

CASSRTGGPYEQYF,TGTGCCAGCAGTCGGACAGGGGGCCCCTACGAGCAGTACTTC,TRBJ2-7,TRBV6-5,TRBD1,NA
CASSVILAGVSGDTQYF,TGTGCCAGCAGTGTCATATTAGCGGGAGTCTCGGGCGATACGCAGTATTTT,TRBJ2-3,TRBV2,TRBD2,NA
CASSLAGGREQYF,TGTGCCAGCAGCTTAGCGGGAGGGCGCGAGCAGTACTTC,TRBJ2-7,TRBV2,TRBD2,NA
CASSFRLAGDPDTQYF,TGTGCCAGCAGCTTCCGACTAGCGGGAGACCCAGATACGCAGTATTTT,TRBJ2-3,TRBV11-2,TRBD2,NA
CASSVLGQGATNEKLFF,TGTGCCAGCAGTGTACTGGGACAGGGGGCAACTAATGAAAAACTGTTTTTT,TRBJ1-4,TRBV2,TRBD1,NA
CASSPQGGRNEKLFF,TGCGCCAGCAGCCCGCAGGGGGGCCGTAATGAAAAACTGTTTTTT,TRBJ1-4,TRBV5-1,TRBD1,NA
CASSQGQGRETQYF,TGTGCCAGCAGCCAGGGACAGGGGCGGGAGACCCAGTACTTC,TRBJ2-5,TRBV4-2,TRBD1,NA
CASSTETNYGYTF,TGTGCCAGCAGTACCGAGACTAACTATGGCTACACCTTC,TRBJ1-2,TRBV6-6,NA,NA
CASSSGTSGNEQFF,TGTGCCAGCAGCTCCGGGACTAGCGGAAATGAGCAGTTCTTC,TRBJ2-1,TRBV7-9,TRBD2,NA
CASSSGTGNHYGYTF,TGTGCCAGCAGCTCCGGGACAGGTAATCACTATGGCTACACCTTC,TRBJ1-2,TRBV13,TRBD1,NA
CASSSTGGREKLFF,TGTGCCAGCAGCTCTACAGGGGGACGGGAAAAACTGTTTTTT,TRBJ1-4,TRBV7-9,TRBD1,NA
CASSLDRVGNTEAFF,TGTGCCAGCAGCTTGGACAGGGTTGGGAACACTGAAGCTTTCTTT,TRBJ1-1,TRBV5-4,NA,NA
CASKNNRGLNNEQFF,TGTGCCAGCAAGAATAACAGGGGCTTGAACAATGAGCAGTTCTTC,TRBJ2-1,TRBV6-1,TRBD1,few
CASSLAPLQGEKLFF,TGTGCCAGCAGCTTAGCCCCCCTACAGGGTGAAAAACTGTTTTTT,TRBJ1-4,TRBV11-2,NA,once
CASSLGTSGIYEQYF,TGTGCCAGCAGCCTAGGGACTAGCGGGATCTACGAGCAGTACTTC,TRBJ2-7,TRBV6-5,TRBD2,NA
CASSQGTGNTIYF,TGTGCCAGTTCACAGGGGACTGGAAACACCATATATTTT,TRBJ1-3,TRBV19,TRBD1,NA
CASSHGLAGGGEQYF,TGCGCCAGCAGCCACGGACTAGCGGGAGGCGGGGAGCAGTACTTC,TRBJ2-7,TRBV4-3,TRBD2,NA
CASSLTGLDTEAFF,TGTGCCAGCAGCTTGACGGGGTTGGACACTGAAGCTTTCTTT,TRBJ1-1,TRBV5-5,NA,NA
CASSFDRGLLPHEQFF,TGTGCCAGCAGTTTCGACAGGGGGCTTCTACCCCATGAGCAGTTCTTC,TRBJ2-1,TRBV27,TRBD1,NA
CASSVDGGRNEKLFF,TGTGCCAGCAGCGTAGACGGGGGGAGGAATGAAAAACTGTTTTTT,TRBJ1-4,TRBV9,NA,NA
CASSPEGTEEETQYF,TGCGCCAGCAGCCCCGAAGGGACAGAAGAAGAGACCCAGTACTTC,TRBJ2-5,TRBV5-1,TRBD1,NA
CASTRGGVWGGELFF,TGTGCCAGCACCCGGGGGGGCGTATGGGGCGGGGAGCTGTTTTTT,TRBJ2-2,TRBV28,TRBD2,NA
CASSAEGRDTGELFF,TGTGCCAGCAGTGCCGAGGGTCGGGACACCGGGGAGCTGTTTTTT,TRBJ2-2,TRBV25-1,NA,NA
CASSRDRALYNEQFF,TGTGCCAGCAGCCGGGACAGGGCCTTATACAATGAGCAGTTCTTC,TRBJ2-1,TRBV5-5,TRBD1,few
CASSQEGTRWERSTDTQYF,TGTGCCAGCAGCCAAGAGGGGACTAGATGGGAAAGAAGTACAGATACGCAGTATTTT,TRBJ2-3,TRBV4-2,TRBD2,NA
CASTLGAGVAVTEAFF,TGTGCCAGCACCCTAGGGGCAGGGGTGGCGGTCACTGAAGCTTTCTTT,TRBJ1-1,TRBV28,NA,NA
CAYRDNRDEQYF,TGTGCCTACCGGGACAATCGGGACGAGCAGTACTTC,TRBJ2-7,TRBV25-1,NA,NA
CASSGGLGGVYEQYF,TGTGCCAGCAGCGGGGGCCTAGGGGGAGTCTACGAGCAGTACTTC,TRBJ2-7,TRBV5-6,NA,NA
CASSRTSLGDEQYF,TGCGCCAGCAGCCGGACTAGCCTGGGAGACGAGCAGTACTTC,TRBJ2-7,TRBV5-1,TRBD2,NA
CASGGTGDFSGNTIYF,TGTGCCAGCGGCGGGACAGGGGATTTCTCTGGAAACACCATATATTTT,TRBJ1-3,TRBV7-3,TRBD1,once
CSVEMGLGYGYTF,TGCAGCGTTGAAATGGGGCTAGGATATGGCTACACCTTC,TRBJ1-2,TRBV29-1,NA,NA
CASSIGGGTGVSGANVLTF,TGTGCCAGTAGTATTGGGGGGGGGACAGGGGTCTCTGGGGCCAACGTCCTGACTTTC,TRBJ2-6,TRBV19,TRBD1,NA
CASSVTGTRLYEQYF,TGTGCCAGCAGCGTTACCGGGACAAGACTTTACGAGCAGTACTTC,TRBJ2-7,TRBV7-2,NA,NA
CASLRQGNTGELFF,TGTGCCAGTTTGAGACAGGGGAACACCGGGGAGCTGTTTTTT,TRBJ2-2,TRBV19,TRBD1,NA
CASSQGSQINYGYTF,TGCGCCAGCAGCCAAGGGTCCCAGATAAACTATGGCTACACCTTC,TRBJ1-2,TRBV4-3,NA,NA
CASRENRNEQFF,TGTGCCAGCAGGGAGAACAGGAATGAGCAGTTCTTC,TRBJ2-1,TRBV6-5,NA,NA
CASSTLGTNNEKLFF,TGTGCCAGCAGCACATTAGGGACTAACAATGAAAAACTGTTTTTT,TRBJ1-4,TRBV7-6,NA,NA
CASSYYGTGTDTQYF,TGTGCCAGCAGTTACTACGGGACAGGCACAGATACGCAGTATTTT,TRBJ2-3,TRBV6-5,TRBD1,NA
CASSATNEKLFF,TGTGCCAGCAGCGCAACTAATGAAAAACTGTTTTTT,TRBJ1-4,TRBV6-6,NA,once
CASSSFHRGLNTEAFF,TGTGCCAGCAGCTCATTTCACAGGGGACTGAACACTGAAGCTTTCTTT,TRBJ1-1,TRBV7-2,TRBD1,NA
CASSQGQMSSYEQYF,TGTGCCAGCAGCCAGGGACAGATGAGCTCCTACGAGCAGTACTTC,TRBJ2-7,TRBV27,TRBD1,NA
CASRMGTDPWYGYTF,TGTGCCAGCAGAATGGGGACAGATCCGTGGTATGGCTACACCTTC,TRBJ1-2,TRBV28,TRBD1,NA
CASSRGQGLQVETQYF,TGTGCCAGCAGTCGCGGACAGGGTTTGCAAGTAGAGACCCAGTACTTC,TRBJ2-5,TRBV28,TRBD1,NA
CASRALAAPPNEQFF,TGTGCCAGCAGGGCTCTAGCGGCCCCCCCGAATGAGCAGTTCTTC,TRBJ2-1,TRBV5-4,TRBD2,NA
CAIWGGKAGELFF,TGTGCCATCTGGGGCGGGAAAGCCGGGGAGCTGTTTTTT,TRBJ2-2,TRBV10-3,NA,NA
CASSPGGTSATEAFF,TGTGCCAGCAGTCCCGGGGGTACCTCTGCCACTGAAGCTTTCTTT,TRBJ1-1,TRBV28,NA,NA
CASSQRTRGEETQYF,TGTGCCAGCAGCCAGAGGACTAGGGGAGAGGAGACCCAGTACTTC,TRBJ2-5,TRBV4-2,TRBD2,NA
CASSRRPGHANTIYF,TGCGCCAGCAGCCGGAGACCGGGACACGCAAACACCATATATTTT,TRBJ1-3,TRBV5-1,NA,NA